These T cell receptor beta chains were read from a single sample in a study of Tregs in tolerant kidney transplant recipients. Assay used: immunoSEQ multiplex PCR; TCRdb lists only in-frame clones, some missing. The sample lists nearly 95,000 clones; roughly 93% were seen once. The sample in question was CD4+ T cells from blood, obtained before the transplant. Receptors originate from a human donor who received a combined kidney and bone marrow transplant. Each CDR3 is given with its conserved first and last residue. D genes are given only for firm matches. Rows may omit the clone size; those that give it use once, few, many or a size class.

v_gene,d_gene,j_gene,abundance,CDR3nt,CDR3aa
TRBV19,-,TRBJ2-3,-,TGTGCCAGTAGTATTGGCTACCAAACCCATAGCGGACCGACTCACACAGATACGCAGTATTTT,CASSIGYQTHSGPTHTDTQYF
TRBV18,-,TRBJ1-4,-,TGTGCCAGCTCACTAGGACAGTCGAGTGAAAAACTGTTTTTT,CASSLGQSSEKLFF
TRBV28,TRBD2,TRBJ2-7,-,TGTGCCAGCAGTCCCCTAGGTGCGGGGGTATCCTACGAGCAGTACTTC,CASSPLGAGVSYEQYF
TRBV4-3,-,TRBJ2-7,-,TGCGCCAGCAGCCAAGGCGCGGGGCCCTACGAGCAGTACTTC,CASSQGAGPYEQYF
TRBV7-9,-,TRBJ2-1,once,TGTGCCAGCATCCTGGGCAGGGGTTCCTACAATGAGCAGTTCTTC,CASILGRGSYNEQFF
TRBV9,TRBD2,TRBJ2-7,-,TGTGCCAGCAGCGTAAGTAGCGGGGGATACGAGCAGTACTTC,CASSVSSGGYEQYF
TRBV30,-,TRBJ1-3,-,TGTGCCTGGAGTAATGGAGGCTCTGGAAACACCATATATTTT,CAWSNGGSGNTIYF
TRBV4-3,TRBD1,TRBJ1-2,-,TGCGCCAGCAGCCAAGAGCCCGCCGGGACAGGGGAGACTAACTATGGCTACACCTTC,CASSQEPAGTGETNYGYTF
TRBV27,TRBD2,TRBJ2-1,-,TGTGCCAGCAAACTAGCGGGGCGGTACAATGAGCAGTTCTTC,CASKLAGRYNEQFF
TRBV5-6,-,TRBJ2-3,once,TGTGCCAGCAGCGGGGGGTTCACAGATACGCAGTATTTT,CASSGGFTDTQYF
TRBV5-6,-,TRBJ2-5,-,TGTGCCAGCAGCTTTCTCTCCCCAGGTCAAGAGACCCAGTACTTC,CASSFLSPGQETQYF
TRBV6-1,-,TRBJ2-2,once,TGTGCCAGCAGGGAGGGGAACACCGGGGAGCTGTTTTTT,CASREGNTGELFF
TRBV6-6,-,TRBJ2-7,few,TGTGCCAGCAGTTACCCTTCGGGCGAGCAGTACTTC,CASSYPSGEQYF
TRBV19,-,TRBJ1-2,-,TGTGCCAGTAGTATAGGGGCAGGGGACTATGGCTACACCTTC,CASSIGAGDYGYTF
TRBV6-6,TRBD1,TRBJ2-7,few,TGTGCCAGCAGTTCCCGGGACAGGTCCTACGAGCAGTACTTC,CASSSRDRSYEQYF
TRBV19,-,TRBJ1-2,-,TGTGCCAGTAGTATCGGGACTGGCTATTCCTCTAACTATGGCTACACCTTC,CASSIGTGYSSNYGYTF
TRBV5-4,-,TRBJ2-2,-,TGTGCCAGCACGTACGGACTACCAGACACCGGGGAGCTGTTTTTT,CASTYGLPDTGELFF
TRBV29-1,TRBD1,TRBJ1-1,-,TGCAGCGTTGGGGACAGGGTGTTATCTCTCGGGGCTTTCTTT,CSVGDRVLSLGAFF
TRBV19,TRBD1,TRBJ1-2,once,TGTGCCAGTAGTAGGGACAGGGGGCTCGGGGATGGCTACACCTTC,CASSRDRGLGDGYTF
TRBV9,-,TRBJ1-5,-,TGTGCCAGCAGCCGCAGGGATAGCAATCAGCCCCAGCATTTT,CASSRRDSNQPQHF
TRBV5-1,-,TRBJ1-2,-,TGCGCCAGCAGCTTGCCCGGGACAAAGAATGGCTACACCTTC,CASSLPGTKNGYTF
TRBV11-2,-,TRBJ2-1,once,TGTGCCAGCAGCTTTTCATTAGGTAACAGGATCTCCTACAATGAGCAGTTCTTC,CASSFSLGNRISYNEQFF
TRBV4-2,TRBD2,TRBJ2-2,-,TGTGCCAGCAGCCAAGTACTAGCGGGGGGTTATGACACCGGGGAGCTGTTTTTT,CASSQVLAGGYDTGELFF
TRBV6-5,TRBD2,TRBJ2-2,-,TGTGCCAGCAGTTACGGACTAGCGGGAGTGGCCGGGGAGCTGTTTTTT,CASSYGLAGVAGELFF
TRBV5-1,-,TRBJ1-4,-,TGCGCCAGCAGCCCGGTCGTTGCAACTAATGAAAAACTGTTTTTT,CASSPVVATNEKLFF
TRBV11-2,TRBD1,TRBJ1-5,-,TGTGCCAGCAGCTTGGGGACAGCTCTCAGCAATCAGCCCCAGCATTTT,CASSLGTALSNQPQHF
TRBV19,-,TRBJ2-3,-,TGTGCCAGTAGTAGGCAAGATACGCAGTATTTT,CASSRQDTQYF
TRBV6-5,-,TRBJ1-1,-,TGTGCCAGCTCCCCGGCGGGCGGGACTGAAGCTTTCTTT,CASSPAGGTEAFF
TRBV5-5,TRBD2,TRBJ2-7,-,TGTGCCAGCAGCACGCCCCAGCGGGGGACCTACGAGCAGTACTTC,CASSTPQRGTYEQYF
TRBV5-1,-,TRBJ2-3,-,TGCGCCAGCAGCGTGGTGAGCGCAAGCACAGATACGCAGTATTTT,CASSVVSASTDTQYF
TRBV6-6,TRBD2,TRBJ2-3,-,TGTGCCAGCAGTTATGTAGCGGGGGGGCTCGCAGATACGCAGTATTTT,CASSYVAGGLADTQYF
TRBV2,TRBD2,TRBJ2-7,-,TGTGCCAGCACAAGTGGGGGGGAAGACGAGCAGTACTTC,CASTSGGEDEQYF
TRBV7-8,-,TRBJ1-1,-,TGTGCCAGCAGCTCAATAACCGGGATGAACACTGAAGCTTTCTTT,CASSSITGMNTEAFF
TRBV18,-,TRBJ1-5,-,TGTGCCAGCTCACCCACACTTCTCATTTCCAGATCACAGGGTCTGGGTTATAGCAATCAGCCCCAGCATTTT,CASSPTLLISRSQGLGYSNQPQHF
TRBV11-2,-,TRBJ1-2,-,TGTGCCAGCAGCGGGGATAGAGCAGGGGCCTACTATGGCTACACCTTC,CASSGDRAGAYYGYTF
TRBV28,-,TRBJ2-2,-,TGTGCCAGCAGGGACAGCCAAATCGCGGGGGAGCTGTTTTTT,CASRDSQIAGELFF
TRBV18,-,TRBJ2-1,-,TGTGCCAGCTCACCCATATCGACGCGGGGGACAATGTACAATGAGCAGTTCTTC,CASSPISTRGTMYNEQFF
TRBV5-4,TRBD1,TRBJ1-5,-,TGTGCCAGCAGCTTGGACAGGGGTCAGCCCCAGCATTTT,CASSLDRGQPQHF
TRBV5-6,-,TRBJ2-6,-,TGTGCCAGCTGTCTTGGCAATTCACAAAGTCGGGCCAACGTCCTGACTTTC,CASCLGNSQSRANVLTF
TRBV28,TRBD1,TRBJ1-1,-,TGTGCCAGCAGTCGACAGGGCTCGAGGACTGAAGCTTTCTTT,CASSRQGSRTEAFF
TRBV19,-,TRBJ2-4,-,TGTGCCAGTAAAATCGGGGGAACCAAAAACATTCAGTACTTC,CASKIGGTKNIQYF
TRBV7-2,-,TRBJ2-7,-,TGTGCCAGCAGCTCGAACTGGGGGGACTACGAGCAGTACTTC,CASSSNWGDYEQYF
TRBV7-9,TRBD1,TRBJ1-6,-,TGTGCCAGCAGCACCCGGACAGGGACAAATTCCCCCCTCCACTTT,CASSTRTGTNSPLHF
TRBV11-3,TRBD1,TRBJ2-6,-,TGTGCCAGCAGCTTAGAACAGGGGGCCGGGGCCAACGTCCTGACTTTC,CASSLEQGAGANVLTF
TRBV16,-,TRBJ2-7,-,TGTGCCAGCAGCCAATCAGGGAGGCACGAGCAGTACTTC,CASSQSGRHEQYF
TRBV6-5,-,TRBJ2-7,-,TGTGCCAGCAGCTCTACTAGCCGCCTCTCCTACGAGCAGTACTTC,CASSSTSRLSYEQYF
TRBV4-3,-,TRBJ1-2,-,TGCGCCAGCAGCCCGGGACGGGCGGGAGGCTACACCTTC,CASSPGRAGGYTF
TRBV18,TRBD1,TRBJ2-2,-,TGTGCCAGCTCACCGGGACAGGGCCGGGAGCTGTTTTTT,CASSPGQGRELFF
TRBV29-1,-,TRBJ1-3,-,TGCAGCGTTGAAGTGACAGCTGGAAACACCATATATTTT,CSVEVTAGNTIYF
TRBV19,-,TRBJ1-1,-,TGTGCCAGTAGTATCCTGGGAGGCACTGAAGCTTTCTTT,CASSILGGTEAFF
TRBV4-3,-,TRBJ2-2,once,TGCGCCAGCAGCCCCGGGGGGCCCCTGAACACCGGGGAGCTGTTTTTT,CASSPGGPLNTGELFF